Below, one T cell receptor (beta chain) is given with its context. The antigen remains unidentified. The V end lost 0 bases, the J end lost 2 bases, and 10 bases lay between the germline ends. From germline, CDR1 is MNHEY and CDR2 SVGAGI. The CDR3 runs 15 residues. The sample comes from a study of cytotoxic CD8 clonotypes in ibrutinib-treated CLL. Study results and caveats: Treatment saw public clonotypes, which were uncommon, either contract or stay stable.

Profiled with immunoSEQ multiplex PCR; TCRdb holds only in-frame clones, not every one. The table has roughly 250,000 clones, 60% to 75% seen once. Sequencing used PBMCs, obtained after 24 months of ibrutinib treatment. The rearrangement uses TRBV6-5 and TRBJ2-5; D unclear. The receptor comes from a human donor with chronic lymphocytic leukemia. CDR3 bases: TGTGCCAGCAGTTACTCGGTGTCAGTTCAAGAGACCCAGTACTTC. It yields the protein CASSYSVSVQETQYF.